Below, one T cell receptor (beta chain) is given with its context. As processed by the authors: For nucleated cells, counts were estimated from reference gene primer amplification. Assay used: immunoSEQ multiplex PCR; TCRdb lists only in-frame clones, some missing. V, J and clone size are taken as reported in that table, and D and trimming were inferred from the DNA itself. The sample contains approximately 180,000 clones, 87% of which appear only once. This sample is part of a study of blood T cell repertoires in COVID-19. Study context: Samples representing acute and convalescent COVID-19 were sourced from the United States, Italy and Spain. PBMCs, B-cell-depleted T cells, or T cells provided the cDNA or gDNA that made up the material.

The sequencing input was peripheral blood. The TCR sequence derives from a man aged 35-49 years with active or convalescent COVID-19.

CDR3 nucleotides: TGTGCCAGCAGTCCACAAGGAGGGAACAGCAATCAGCCCCAGCATTTT. This translates into CASSPQGGNSNQPQHF. The rearrangement links TRBV2 to TRBJ1-5; D is uncertain. Between the trimmed V and J ends, which lost 5 bases and 1 base, there was a span of 15 bases. This CDR3 contains 16 residues. CDR1 and CDR2 (germline): SNHLY, FYNNEI. The whole variable domain, filled in from reference TRBV2 and TRBJ1-5, reads EPEVTQTPSHQVTQMGQEVILRCVPISNHLYFYWYRQILGQKVEFLVSFYNNEISEKSEIFDDQFSVERPDGSNFTLKIRSTKLEDSAMYFCASSPQGGNSNQPQHFGDGTRLSIL.